Each of the 15 T cell receptor beta chains below was sequenced from the same sample in a study of T cells after yellow fever vaccination. Each CDR3 protein is one row after TCRdb ran MiXCR on the 5' RACE reads. The sample lists about 220,000 distinct CDR3 sequences; approximately 3% were seen once. The sample consisted of CD4+ T cells sorted from PBMCs, taken 10 days after the yellow fever booster vaccination. Every receptor here comes from a man younger than 30 who received the YFV17D yellow fever vaccine.

This clonotype appeared many times. The chain employs TRBV12-3 or TRBV12-4 and TRBJ2-3; TRBD2 matches 13 bases. With 5 bases clipped from V and 6 bases from J, the junction kept 11 bases outside the gene matches. The CDR3 extends over 17 amino acids. The CDR3 reads CASSLGLAGIHRDTQYF. CDR3 in DNA: TGTGCCAGCAGTCTGGGACTAGCGGGGATCCACCGCGATACGCAGTATTTT.

This clonotype was seen a handful of times. The genes are TRBV5-1 and TRBJ2-6, with D possibly being TRBD2 (6 bases). Germline values: CDR1 SGHRS, CDR2 YFSETQ. Trimming removed 7 bases from V and 2 bases from J, with 13 bases in between. The CDR3 is 15 residues long. The CDR3 region has the DNA TGCGCCAGCGATCGAGGGGAGGCTGGGGCCAACGTCCTGACTTTC. It specifies CASDRGEAGANVLTF.

This clonotype was seen more than once but under ten times. The genes are TRBV18 and TRBJ1-3, with D possibly being TRBD1 (5 bases). V was cut by 1 base and J by 2 bases, with 12 bases left in between. Germline V gene data show CDR1 as KGHSH and CDR2 as LQKENI. The CDR3 runs 16 residues. DNA of the CDR3: TGTGCCAGCTCACCACGCGGGACTATAACTGGAAACACCATATATTTT. Translating it yields CASSPRGTITGNTIYF.

This clonotype was detected ten times or more. The chain uses TRBV9 and TRBJ2-2; D is perhaps TRBD2 (5 bases). Trimming stripped 0 bases from V and 7 bases from J, with 13 bases between. CDR1 and CDR2 from the germline V gene are SGDLS and YYNGEE. This CDR3 has 15 amino acids. CDR3 bases: TGTGCCAGCAGCGTAGAGCCAGCCGGGGTCGGGGAGCTGTTTTTT. Protein: CASSVEPAGVGELFF.

This clonotype came up many times. V gene TRBV5-1 combines with J gene TRBJ2-5; D not resolved. CDR3 length: 16 residues. Looked up from germline, CDR1 is SGHRS and CDR2 is YFSETQ. Trimming pared 0 bases from V and 1 base from J, leaving 13 bases between. The CDR3 sequence is CASSLAQKAVQETQYF. For the CDR3, the DNA is TGCGCCAGCAGCTTGGCCCAAAAGGCGGTCCAAGAGACCCAGTACTTC.

This clonotype was detected ten times or more. The chain employs TRBV7-9 and TRBJ1-1, with D uncertain. This CDR3 region has 15 residues. Looked up from germline, CDR1 is SEHNR and CDR2 is FQNEAQ (reference sequence). The V end lost 4 bases, the J end lost 1 base, and 13 bases lay between the germline ends. CDR3 DNA sequence: TGTGCCAGCAGCTCCCTGAATGCCCCGAACACTGAAGCTTTCTTT. Residues: CASSSLNAPNTEAFF.

In this sample, this clonotype turned up many times. The V and J genes are TRBV12-3 or TRBV12-4 and TRBJ2-3, with D unresolved. There are 14 residues in the CDR3. Trimming took off 7 bases at V and 0 bases at J, with 11 bases between the two ends. The CDR3, as DNA: TGTGCCAGCAACCAATGGGGAAGCACAGATACGCAGTATTTT. This gives the protein CASNQWGSTDTQYF.

This clonotype has at least ten counts. The V gene is TRBV12-5, the J gene TRBJ2-3, with D possibly being TRBD1 (5 bases). The CDR3 runs to 12 residues. Germline loops: CDR1 LGHNT, CDR2 FRNRAP. The V and J ends lost 8 bases and 7 bases respectively, with 13 bases between them. DNA of the CDR3: TGTGCTAGTCAGGGTGTAGGAAATACGCAGTATTTT. Translation gives CASQGVGNTQYF.

This clonotype appeared many times. The J gene is TRBJ2-7, the V gene TRBV7-2; 9 nucleotides align to TRBD2. This CDR3 is 14 amino acids long. Germline assignment: CDR1 SGHTA and CDR2 FQGNSA. The trim removed 5 bases at V and 0 bases at J, leaving 2 bases unmatched. This chain's CDR3 is CASSQLAGSYEQYF. DNA of the CDR3: TGTGCCAGCAGCCAACTAGCGGGCTCCTACGAGCAGTACTTC.

The chain combines TRBV13 with TRBJ1-1; no clear D. Trimming left V 1 base short and J 6 bases short, with 12 bases between. Germline-derived CDR1 and CDR2 are PRHDT and FYEKMQ (reference sequence). The CDR3 contains 14 residues. This CDR3 is CASSLDGGRAEAFF. DNA of the CDR3: TGTGCCAGCAGCTTAGATGGTGGTAGGGCTGAAGCTTTCTTT.

The chain uses TRBV28 and TRBJ2-5; 9 nucleotides align to TRBD1. The trim removed 10 bases at V and 5 bases at J, leaving 11 bases unmatched. The germline V gene encodes CDR1 MDHEN and CDR2 SYDVKM. The CDR3 loop spans 14 amino acids. The CDR3 region has the DNA TGTGCCACCACTCTTCGGGACAGGGTTGAGACCCAGTACTTC. Translating gives CATTLRDRVETQYF.

This clonotype was seen a few times. The chain combines TRBV29-1 with TRBJ2-7; the D gene is possibly TRBD1 (5 bases). Germline-derived CDR1 and CDR2 are SQVTM and ANQGSEA. Trimming removed 5 bases from V and 3 bases from J, with 11 bases in between. The CDR3 is 12 amino acids. The DNA of the CDR3 is TGCAGCGTTAAGGGGCCCGTCTACGAGCAGTACTTC. As protein: CSVKGPVYEQYF.

This sequence joins TRBV12-3 or TRBV12-4 and TRBJ1-4, with D possibly being TRBD1 (6 bases). Trimming removed 5 bases from V and 7 bases from J, with 17 bases in between. CDR3 length equals 15 residues. CDR3 loop: CASSPQGGGLEKLFF. The CDR3 DNA reads as TGTGCCAGCAGTCCACAGGGTGGGGGTCTTGAAAAACTGTTTTTT.

A few counts support this clonotype. The chain employs TRBV24-1 and TRBJ2-1, with D maybe TRBD2 (6 bases). The germline V and J ends were trimmed by 0 bases and 6 bases, with 11 bases remaining between them. Germline assignment: CDR1 KGHDR and CDR2 SFDVKD. The length of the CDR3 is 15 residues. In DNA form, the CDR3 reads TGTGCCACCAGTGATTTGCAGATGGAGGGCAATGAGCAGTTCTTC. Translating gives CATSDLQMEGNEQFF.

The chain uses TRBV4-2 and TRBJ1-1; D is possibly TRBD1 (6 bases). The ends were cut back, 2 bases at V and 5 bases at J, with 9 bases in the middle. Germline V gene data show CDR1 as LGHNA and CDR2 as YNFKEQ. The length of the CDR3 is 13 residues. CDR3 nucleotide sequence: TGTGCCAGCAGCCAACCCCAGGGGACTGAAGCTTTCTTT. Translating gives CASSQPQGTEAFF.